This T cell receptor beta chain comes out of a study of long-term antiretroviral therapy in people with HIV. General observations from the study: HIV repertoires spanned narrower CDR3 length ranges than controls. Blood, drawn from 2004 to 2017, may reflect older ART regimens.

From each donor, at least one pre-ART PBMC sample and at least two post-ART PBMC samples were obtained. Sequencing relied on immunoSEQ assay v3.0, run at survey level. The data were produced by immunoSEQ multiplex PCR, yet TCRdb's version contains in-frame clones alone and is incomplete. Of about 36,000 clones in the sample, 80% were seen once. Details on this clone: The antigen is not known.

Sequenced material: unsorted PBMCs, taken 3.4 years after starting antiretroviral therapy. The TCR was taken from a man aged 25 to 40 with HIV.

CDR3 sequence: CASSPNGTSGREYEQYF. The CDR3 coding sequence is TGTGCCAGCAGCCCCAATGGGACTAGCGGGAGAGAATACGAGCAGTACTTC. The chain carries TRBV7-3 and TRBJ2-7, with 14 bases fitting TRBD2. The CDR3 is made up of 17 amino acids. The V gene's germline CDR1 is SGHTA and CDR2 FQGTGA. V was clipped by 5 bases and J by 4 bases; unmatched bases: 10.